This entry features one T cell receptor (beta chain) sequence. The same CDR3 can be traced to other DNA sequences in this sample. These data originate in a study of CD8+ T cells in alopecia areata. Across the whole study: At a dose of 5 to 10 mg twice daily, oral tofacitinib was given to treated patients. The authors scored treated patients' severity by affected scalp percentage.

Stated treatment: oral pan-JAK inhibitor, 5-10 mg twice daily. Following RNA extraction, reverse transcription yielded cDNA that acted as the sequencing template. Only in-frame clones appear in the TCRdb table, and some are missing; sequencing was by immunoSEQ multiplex PCR. The repertoire includes approximately 280,000 clones, roughly 50% of them detected once, and about 1.7% sits in the top ten. Looked up from germline, CDR1 is MNHEY and CDR2 is SVGAGI. Trimming took 2 bases from V and 3 from J; bases not matched to a gene: 4. This CDR3 region has 14 residues. This sample comprised CD4+ T cells sorted from blood, obtained at week 24, from a patient treated with tofacitinib. The genes are TRBV6-5 and TRBJ2-7; 7 nucleotides agree with TRBD1. The sequence was collected from a human donor with alopecia areata. Here the CDR3 reads CASSYGRQGYEQYF. CDR3 in DNA: TGTGCCAGCAGTTACGGGAGACAGGGCTACGAGCAGTACTTC.